The clone carrying this T cell receptor (beta chain) qualifies as medium-sized (0.01 to 0.1%). The data were taken from a study of graft-versus-host responses after intestinal transplantation. Study at large: Transplantation in recipients was multivisceral, liver-intestinal, or isolated intestinal.

Method: immunoSEQ multiplex PCR; TCRdb's copy keeps in-frame clones and lacks some. The profile shows around 19,000 clones, roughly a third of them singletons. The CDR3 covers 15 residues. The ends were cut back, 1 base at V and 4 bases at J, with 14 bases in the middle. Germline loops: CDR1 LGHNA, CDR2 YNFKEQ. Study results and limitations: The authors found GvH clones in recipient marrow, some appearing first in ileum or blood.

This sequence originates from a human patient who was an organ donor for intestinal transplantation. The J gene is TRBJ2-7, the V gene TRBV4-2; no reliable D call. The input for sequencing was alloreactive CD4+ T cells from a mixed lymphocyte reaction culture, taken before transplantation. As to subset: CFSE-low proliferating T cells sorted from roughly six-day pre-transplant mixed lymphocyte reaction (GvH or HvG direction). CDR3 nucleotides: TGTGCCAGCAGCCAAGTGCAGGAGCCCGCTTACGAGCAGTACTTC. Protein product: CASSQVQEPAYEQYF.